Each of the 32 T cell receptor beta chains below was sequenced from the same sample in a study of blood T cell repertoires in COVID-19 (dated by TCRdb to about 2020). Library creation used the immunoSEQ multiplex PCR assay. TCRdb stores this immuneACCESS table with in-frame sequences only. Part of the clones is absent; in the studies checked, under half of the shortfall reflects unresolved V genes, and no reason is known for the rest. Recorded for this sample are approximately 150,000 clones; around nine tenths of them occurred a single time. Under 3% of the sample goes to the ten largest clones. The material sequenced was peripheral blood. All receptors derive from a woman of 80 years or more with COVID-19, enrolled during active disease.

This clone was recorded once. The chain is built from TRBV5-8 and TRBJ1-2; D is unresolved. The germline CDR1 and CDR2 sequences are SGHTS and YDEGEE. The CDR3 consists of 15 residues. The V end lost 4 bases, the J end lost 4 bases, and 17 bases lay between the germline ends. The CDR3 DNA is TGTGCCAGCAGCCTAAAACCTGGACTGACCTATGGCTACACCTTC. Translation: CASSLKPGLTYGYTF. The variable domain in full, completed from reference TRBV5-8 and TRBJ1-2, reads EAGVTQSPTHLIKTRGQQATLRCSPISGHTSVYWYQQALGLGLQFLLWYDEGEERNRGNFPPRFSGRQFPNYSSELNVNALELEDSALYLCASSLKPGLTYGYTFGSGTRLTVV.

The chain has TRBV27 and TRBJ2-3; TRBD2 agrees at 7 bases. The V segment lost 6 bases and the J segment 0 bases; nucleotides outside the gene matches: 6. The CDR3 consists of 15 residues. CDR1 and CDR2 from the germline V gene are MNHEY and SMNVEV (reference sequence). As DNA, the CDR3 is TGTGCCAGCAGCTTAGCGGGCCAGAGCACAGATACGCAGTATTTT. The encoded protein is CASSLAGQSTDTQYF.

This clone was detected once. The V call is TRBV7-8, the J call TRBJ2-3, with TRBD2 matching 8 bases. With 5 bases clipped from V and 1 base from J, the junction kept 5 bases outside the gene matches. The CDR3 extends over 15 amino acids. Germline V gives CDR1 SGHVS, CDR2 FQNEAQ. DNA for the CDR3: TGTGCCAGCAGCGGACAACTAGCGGGCACAGATACGCAGTATTTT. Residues: CASSGQLAGTDTQYF.

The rearrangement joins TRBV5-8 to TRBJ2-2, with D tentatively TRBD2 (6 bases). The V end was cut by 4 bases, the J end by 5 bases, with 9 bases between. CDR3 size: 13 residues. The germline V gene has CDR1 SGHTS and CDR2 YDEGEE. CDR3 DNA sequence: TGTGCCAGCAGCCCGGAGGGGACCGGGGAGCTGTTTTTT. This codes for CASSPEGTGELFF.

The chain employs TRBV5-4 and TRBJ1-2; 9 bases are a match to TRBD1. Per germline, CDR1 SGHNT and CDR2 YYREEE (reference sequence). V shed 2 bases, J shed 8 bases, and the junction held 10 bases outside the gene matches. The CDR3 has 15 residues. The CDR3 loop is CASSFPTGGGKGYTF. CDR3 coding DNA: TGTGCCAGCAGCTTCCCGACAGGGGGAGGTAAGGGCTACACCTTC.

The rearrangement uses TRBV9 and TRBJ1-4; TRBD1 agrees at 9 bases. Germline values: CDR1 SGDLS, CDR2 YYNGEE. The CDR3 extends over 15 amino acids. The J segment lost 6 bases and the V segment lost 4 bases, leaving 7 bases of the junction unmatched. The CDR3 sequence: CASSFRTGEYEKLFF. CDR3 coding DNA: TGTGCCAGCAGCTTCAGGACAGGGGAGTATGAAAAACTGTTTTTT.

V usage is TRBV7-3 and J usage is TRBJ2-1; 7 bases match TRBD2. This CDR3 comprises 18 residues. Germline CDR1 is SGHTA and CDR2 is FQGTGA. The junction had 15 bases not matched to a gene; V was cut back by 0 bases and J by 7 bases. CDR3 sequence: CASSLTALGRSAQNEQFF. CDR3 sequence (DNA): TGTGCCAGCAGCTTAACGGCACTCGGGAGGTCGGCTCAAAATGAGCAGTTCTTC.

The rearrangement joins TRBV7-2 to TRBJ1-2; 9 nucleotides match TRBD1. J was trimmed by 6 bases and V by 2 bases; bases with no gene match: 7. The CDR3 runs 15 residues. Germline CDR1 reads SGHTA; CDR2 reads FQGNSA. The CDR3 loop reads CASSLSTGGRDGYTF. The CDR3 bases are TGTGCCAGCAGCTTAAGTACAGGGGGCAGGGATGGCTACACCTTC.

The chain couples TRBV2 to TRBJ1-5; no definite D call. Trimming removed 3 bases from V and 1 base from J, with 10 bases in between. CDR1 and CDR2 (germline): SNHLY, FYNNEI. The CDR3 length is 15 residues. CDR3 bases: TGTGCCAGCAGTGATATTGGAGGGAGCAATCAGCCCCAGCATTTT. Its translation: CASSDIGGSNQPQHF.

CDR3 amino acids: CSVQKGSGNTGELFF. The CDR3 nucleotides read TGCAGCGTTCAAAAGGGCAGCGGGAACACCGGGGAGCTGTTTTTT. The chain employs TRBV29-1 and TRBJ2-2, with D perhaps TRBD2 (5 bases). In germline, CDR1 is SQVTM, CDR2 ANQGSEA. The CDR3 loop spans 15 amino acids. V was cut by 5 bases and J by 1 base, with 14 bases left in between.

This rearrangement joins TRBV4-3 to TRBJ2-2, with D possibly being TRBD1 (6 bases). Trimming stripped 0 bases from V and 3 bases from J, with 11 bases between. In germline, CDR1 is LGHNA, CDR2 YSLEER. The CDR3 is 16 residues long. The CDR3 DNA follows: TGCGCCAGCAGCCAAGATGTCAGGGGCGACACCGGGGAGCTGTTTTTT. This gives the protein CASSQDVRGDTGELFF.

CDR3 DNA sequence: TGTGCCAGCAGCCCGCCGGGACTAGCGGGAGTCTCCTACGAGCAGTACTTC. It specifies CASSPPGLAGVSYEQYF. The genes are TRBV6-2 or TRBV6-3 and TRBJ2-7, with 14 positions matching TRBD2. Per germline, CDR1 MNHEY and CDR2 SVGEGT. CDR3 length: 17 residues. V gave up 6 bases and J gave up 0 bases; unmatched junction bases: 7.

The rearrangement joins TRBV19 to TRBJ2-2, with TRBD2 matching over 8 bases. The CDR3 contains 16 residues. After removal of 5 bases from V and 3 bases from J, the junction contained 8 bases not matched to a gene. Germline CDR1 LNHDA, CDR2 SQIVND (reference sequence). The CDR3 DNA reads TGTGCCAGTAGTTCCCCCGGGACTAGGTACACCGGGGAGCTGTTTTTT. Translating gives CASSSPGTRYTGELFF.

The rearrangement uses TRBV19 and TRBJ1-2, with D tentatively TRBD1 (5 bases). There are 15 residues in the CDR3. Germline V gene sequence: CDR1 LNHDA, CDR2 SQIVND (reference sequence). Trimming removed 5 bases at V and 8 bases at J, with 21 bases between. CDR3 region: CASSLEGRGGGGYTF. DNA for the CDR3: TGTGCCAGTAGTTTGGAGGGGCGTGGCGGAGGCGGCTACACCTTC.

Only a few counts were recorded for this clone. This chain joins TRBV19 and TRBJ1-1; D gene unclear. CDR1 is LNHDA, CDR2 SQIVND, per germline (reference sequence). CDR3 length equals 15 residues. Trimming cost V 2 bases and J 6 bases, with 16 bases left between them. In DNA, the CDR3 is TGTGCCAGTAGTATAAAGTCCGGGGATGGGGCTGAAGCTTTCTTT. It codes for CASSIKSGDGAEAFF. The full variable domain, its missing parts supplied by reference TRBV19 and TRBJ1-1, is DGGITQSPKYLFRKEGQNVTLSCEQNLNHDAMYWYRQDPGQGLRLIYYSQIVNDFQKGDIAEGYSVSREKKESFPLTVTSAQKNPTAFYLCASSIKSGDGAEAFFGQGTRLTVV.

In its sample, this clone was seen many times. The chain links TRBV6-2 or TRBV6-3 to TRBJ1-5; 10 nucleotides align to TRBD1. J was trimmed by 7 bases and V by 6 bases; bases with no gene match: 6. The germline V gene encodes CDR1 MNHEY and CDR2 SVGEGT. The CDR3 is made up of 14 amino acids. CDR3 region: CASSGTGVKQPQHF. The CDR3 region has the DNA TGTGCCAGCAGCGGGACAGGGGTTAAACAGCCCCAGCATTTT.

CDR3 coding DNA: TGTGCCAGTAACGACAGGGGCAATCAGCCCCAGCATTTT. It codes for CASNDRGNQPQHF. The V call is TRBV19, the J call TRBJ1-5; 7 bases agree with TRBD1. Looked up from germline, CDR1 is LNHDA and CDR2 is SQIVND (reference sequence). CDR3 size: 13 residues. The trim removed 7 bases at V and 2 bases at J, leaving 2 bases unmatched.

V is TRBV6-1 and J is TRBJ1-6; D call uncertain. The germline V gene encodes CDR1 MNHNS and CDR2 SASEGT. CDR3 length: 15 amino acids. The germline V and J ends were trimmed by 0 bases and 10 bases, with 13 bases remaining between them. The CDR3 bases are TGTGCCAGCAGTGAAGCGCTTTGGGCCAGATCACCCCTCCACTTT. This encodes CASSEALWARSPLHF.

The chain recombines TRBV2 with TRBJ1-4; D possibly corresponds to TRBD1 (5 bases). Trimming took 4 bases from V and 6 from J, leaving 12 bases between them. The CDR3 consists of 14 residues. Germline CDR1 reads SNHLY; CDR2 reads FYNNEI. CDR3 loop: CASSVAGPDEKLFF. The CDR3, as DNA: TGTGCCAGCAGTGTGGCAGGGCCCGATGAAAAACTGTTTTTT.

This chain joins TRBV19 and TRBJ2-3; no definite D call. Germline V gene lookup returns CDR1 LNHDA and CDR2 SQIVND (reference sequence). CDR3 length: 14 amino acids. The germline V and J ends were trimmed by 5 bases and 2 bases, with 11 bases remaining between them. CDR3 amino acids: CASSLRQTTDTQYF. In DNA, the CDR3 is TGTGCCAGTAGTTTGCGGCAGACCACAGATACGCAGTATTTT.

The V gene is TRBV6-6, the J gene TRBJ1-5; no clear D. The CDR3 has 13 residues. Germline V gives CDR1 MNHNY, CDR2 SVGAGI (reference sequence). V was shortened by 7 bases and J by 4 bases, with 11 bases between the two germline ends. DNA of the CDR3: TGTGCCAGCATCCTGGGGAGTAATCAGCCCCAGCATTTT. Translating gives CASILGSNQPQHF.

The chain has TRBV12-3 or TRBV12-4 and TRBJ2-6, with D hard to call. The CDR3 is 13 amino acids. Deletions cut 7 bases from V and 0 bases from J, with 4 bases between. The CDR3 loop reads CASTSSGANVLTF. Written as DNA, the CDR3 is TGTGCCAGCACCTCCTCTGGGGCCAACGTCCTGACTTTC.

The chain links TRBV28 to TRBJ2-5; 7 bases match TRBD1. Germline values: CDR1 MDHEN, CDR2 SYDVKM. J gave up 2 bases and V 4 bases, and 10 bases lay outside the gene matches. The CDR3 has 16 amino acids. The CDR3 loop is CASSSMLDREQETQYF. In DNA, the CDR3 is TGTGCCAGCAGTTCCATGCTCGACAGGGAACAAGAGACCCAGTACTTC.

This sequence joins TRBV9 and TRBJ2-2; 13 nucleotides line up with TRBD2. Germline CDR1 reads SGDLS; CDR2 reads YYNGEE. This CDR3 comprises 16 residues. J was trimmed by 7 bases and V by 5 bases; bases with no gene match: 8. The DNA of the CDR3 is TGTGCCAGCAGGCGGACTAGCGGGAGCGCGGGCGGGGAGCTGTTTTTT. As protein: CASRRTSGSAGGELFF.

J is TRBJ2-1 and V is TRBV18; TRBD2 matches at 9 bases. Germline V CDR1 and CDR2: KGHSH, LQKENI. The CDR3 covers 16 residues. V was clipped by 3 bases and J by 7 bases; unmatched bases: 10. The CDR3 reads CASSPLAGGRGNEQFF. CDR3 in DNA: TGTGCCAGCTCACCGCTCGCGGGAGGGCGTGGGAATGAGCAGTTCTTC. Using reference TRBV18 and TRBJ2-1 for the parts outside the CDR3, the full variable domain is NAGVMQNPRHLVRRRGQEARLRCSPMKGHSHVYWYRQLPEEGLKFMVYLQKENIIDESGMPKERFSAEFPKEGPSILRIQQVVRGDSAAYFCASSPLAGGRGNEQFFGPGTRLTVL.

The rearrangement joins TRBV20-1 to TRBJ2-5; D remains unclear. Trimming stripped 3 bases from V and 2 bases from J, with 7 bases between. In germline, CDR1 is DFQATT, CDR2 SNEGSKA (reference sequence). CDR3 length equals 12 residues. CDR3 DNA: TGCAGTGCTAGTGGTTCGCAAGAGACCCAGTACTTC. Its protein product is CSASGSQETQYF.

The rearrangement joins TRBV5-1 to TRBJ2-5, with TRBD1 identical over 10 bases. The V and J ends lost 2 bases and 5 bases, in that order; junction bases with no gene match: 6. This CDR3 spans 15 amino acids. Germline V gene lookup returns CDR1 SGHRS and CDR2 YFSETQ. In DNA, the CDR3 is TGCGCCAGCAGCTTCCAGGGACAGGGGAGGGAGACCCAGTACTTC. It is translated as CASSFQGQGRETQYF. The full variable domain, completed using reference TRBV5-1 and TRBJ2-5, is KAGVTQTPRYLIKTRGQQVTLSCSPISGHRSVSWYQQTPGQGLQFLFEYFSETQRNKGNFPGRFSGRQFSNSRSEMNVSTLELGDSALYLCASSFQGQGRETQYFGPGTRLLVL.

The genes are TRBV27 and TRBJ2-3; 7 bases are a match to TRBD2. The CDR3 runs to 15 residues. V lost 4 bases to trimming and J lost 0 bases; unmatched junction nucleotides: 4. Germline V gene lookup returns CDR1 MNHEY and CDR2 SMNVEV (reference sequence). The DNA of the CDR3 is TGTGCCAGCAGTTCTGGCGGGAGCAGCACAGATACGCAGTATTTT. This codes for CASSSGGSSTDTQYF.

The J gene is TRBJ2-2, the V gene TRBV12-3 or TRBV12-4; D not certain. CDR3 length equals 11 residues. V lost 5 bases, J lost 8 bases, and 6 bases lay in between. CDR3 in DNA: TGTGCCAGCAGTCGTCTGGGGGAGCTGTTTTTT. This encodes CASSRLGELFF.

This clone was seen a few times. The chain is built from TRBV6-5 and TRBJ1-2; 9 positions agree with TRBD1. Looked up from germline, CDR1 is MNHEY and CDR2 is SVGAGI. The CDR3 is made up of 14 amino acids. V lost 7 bases, J lost 2 bases, and 5 bases stayed unmatched. CDR3 protein: CASTTGGRNYGYTF. The CDR3 DNA follows: TGTGCCAGCACTACAGGGGGCAGAAACTATGGCTACACCTTC.

This chain links TRBV5-1 with TRBJ2-1; perhaps TRBD2 as D (5 bases). The germline V gene has CDR1 SGHRS and CDR2 YFSETQ. Trimming stripped 0 bases from V and 13 bases from J, with 23 bases between. The CDR3 is 16 amino acids. CDR3 sequence: CASSLEFPRSGFAQFF. Here the CDR3 DNA reads TGCGCCAGCAGCTTGGAGTTTCCCCGATCGGGGTTTGCACAGTTCTTC.

J is TRBJ2-2 and V is TRBV29-1; 9 bases are shared with TRBD1. In germline, CDR1 is SQVTM, CDR2 ANQGSEA. V gave up 5 bases and J gave up 7 bases; unmatched junction bases: 5. This CDR3 region has 13 residues. The CDR3 loop is CSVWTGAVGELFF. CDR3 coding DNA: TGCAGCGTTTGGACAGGGGCAGTCGGGGAGCTGTTTTTT.